This T cell receptor (beta chain) was recorded in a study of cytomegalovirus exposure and HLA in healthy donors. Primers included in the PCR were 60 Vbeta and 13 Jbeta primers. Assay used: immunoSEQ multiplex PCR; TCRdb lists only in-frame clones, some missing. The data show some 160,000 clones, roughly four fifths seen once. CDR3 length: 18 amino acids. Germline V gene lookup returns CDR1 MNHEY and CDR2 SMNVEV (reference sequence). V shed 5 bases and J 2 bases; nucleotides not matched to a gene: 12. The chain has TRBV27 and TRBJ1-6; 7 bases match TRBD1. The specimen was PBMCs. The clonotype was recovered from a woman aged 45-59 years in good health and CMV-seronegative. The CDR3 region is CASSPTRPGQPYNSPLHF. CDR3 sequence (DNA): TGTGCCAGCAGTCCGACCAGACCGGGACAGCCCTATAATTCACCCCTCCACTTT.